This T cell receptor beta chain is from a study of T cells in Graves' hyperthyroidism and ophthalmopathy. From RNA transcripts, TCR beta CDR3 regions were amplified. The HTBI primer set drove a first-round RT-PCR of the TCR CDR3. TCRdb re-called the multiplex PCR reads with MiXCR, one entry per CDR3 protein. The sample records over 550,000 distinct CDR3 sequences, approximately 15% being singletons. The CDR3 is 15 residues long. Germline loops: CDR1 SEHNR, CDR2 FQNEAQ (reference sequence). V shed 5 bases, J shed 7 bases, and the junction held 10 bases outside the gene matches. This clonotype was counted ten times or more.

The chain joins TRBV7-9 to TRBJ2-1; TRBD1 matches 8 bases. The sequenced sample consisted of blood. This sequence originates from a woman aged 18-29 years with Graves' hyperthyroidism. The CDR3 coding sequence is TGTGCCAGCAGCCCAGGACAGGGAGGTCGGAATGAGCAGTTCTTC. This codes for CASSPGQGGRNEQFF.